This T cell receptor beta chain was sequenced during a study of shared clonotypes between healthy human individuals. In the study overall: Every donor yielded three CD4 naive, three CD4 memory, two CD8 naive and one CD8 memory plate. Findings of the study overall: There were few donors, and this limited the genetic and exposure-history diversity represented. The generation probabilities recorded for non-shared clonotypes fell below those of clonotypes shared by all four donors.

Looked up from germline, CDR1 is MDHEN and CDR2 is SYDVKM. The CDR3 is 19 residues long. V shed 3 bases and J 0 bases; nucleotides not matched to a gene: 13. As to this clone: Its antigen is as yet unknown.

An assay was performed, and its level was deep. Produced via immunoSEQ multiplex PCR; TCRdb's table is partial and in-frame only. The sample shows some 580,000 clones, 95% to 98% of them seen only once. The V call is TRBV28, the J call TRBJ2-7; 11 bases map to TRBD2. The specimen sequenced was naive CD4+ T cells sorted from blood. Subset described: CD45RA+ positively selected. The clonotype was recovered from a woman between 25 and 40 years old in good health. The CDR3 bases are TGTGCCAGCAGTTTCCCGGCCTTAGCGGGAGGGCGTTTCTCCTACGAGCAGTACTTC. Translating gives CASSFPALAGGRFSYEQYF.